Below are 25 T cell receptor beta chains sequenced from a single sample in a study of T cell responses to AZD1222 COVID-19 vaccine (TCRdb year 2021). Library preparation used the immunoSEQ multiplex PCR assay. The table comes from immuneACCESS by way of TCRdb, which keeps in-frame sequences with V and J called. Part of the clones is missing from these tables; in studies checked, under half for an unresolved V gene and the rest for unknown reasons. The sample table contains about 120,000 clones; only one count was recorded for 80% to 90% of them. 2% to 3% of the sample comes from the top ten. Sample time point, as interpreted from the label and publication: baseline before first vaccination. The sequences come from peripheral blood, collected on day 0 of AZD1222 vaccination. The receptors stem from an adult in good health.

V gene TRBV11-2 combines with J gene TRBJ2-1; D possibly uses TRBD1 or TRBD2 (5 bases each). The CDR3 has 15 amino acids. Germline V gene sequence: CDR1 SGHAT, CDR2 FQNNGV. Deletions cut 2 bases from V and 8 bases from J, with 16 bases between. CDR3 residues: CASSLPRDPDDEQFF. DNA for the CDR3: TGTGCCAGCAGCTTACCTCGGGACCCGGACGATGAGCAGTTCTTC.

The chain links TRBV5-6 to TRBJ1-3; no clear D. The germline CDR1 and CDR2 sequences are SGHDT and YYEEEE. V lost 1 base, J lost 0 bases, and 14 bases lay in between. The CDR3 consists of 17 residues. The CDR3: CASSLYSAGSSGNTIYF. The CDR3 region has the DNA TGTGCCAGCAGCTTGTATTCGGCAGGCTCCTCTGGAAACACCATATATTTT. Filled out from reference TRBV5-6 and TRBJ1-3, the complete variable domain reads DAGVTQSPTHLIKTRGQQVTLRCSPKSGHDTVSWYQQALGQGPQFIFQYYEEEERQRGNFPDRFSGHQFPNYSSELNVNALLLGDSALYLCASSLYSAGSSGNTIYFGEGSWLTVV.

This chain uses TRBV24-1 with TRBJ2-3, with TRBD1 identical over 9 bases. This CDR3 has 15 amino acids. Trimming at V came to 4 bases and at J to 5 bases, leaving 6 bases not matched to a gene. Germline V lookup: CDR1 KGHDR, CDR2 SFDVKD. The CDR3 loop reads CATSDNRGPGDTQYF. In DNA, the CDR3 is TGTGCCACCAGTGACAACAGGGGGCCCGGAGATACGCAGTATTTT.

The V and J genes are TRBV29-1 and TRBJ2-5; tentative D call: TRBD1 (6 bases). The CDR3 sequence is 12 residues long. Germline CDR1 is SQVTM and CDR2 is ANQGSEA. Trimming pared 7 bases from V and 5 bases from J, leaving 14 bases between. CDR3 loop: CSAIRGTETQYF. Written as DNA, the CDR3 is TGCAGCGCCATTAGGGGGACGGAGACCCAGTACTTC.

The chain combines TRBV19 with TRBJ1-6; D remains unclear. The germline V gene encodes CDR1 LNHDA and CDR2 SQIVND (reference sequence). The V and J ends lost 10 bases and 9 bases respectively, with 19 bases between them. This CDR3 has 14 residues. The CDR3: CATHKGVQGSPLHF. The CDR3 nucleotides are TGTGCCACCCATAAGGGAGTCCAAGGTTCACCCCTCCACTTT.

This clone was counted a few times. The chain couples TRBV30 to TRBJ1-1, with D possibly being TRBD1 (5 bases). This CDR3 is built from 12 residues. V was trimmed by 8 bases and J by 1 base, leaving 11 bases between them. CDR1 GTSNPN and CDR2 SVGIG come from the germline V gene (reference sequence). The CDR3: CARDGKNTEAFF. The CDR3 DNA follows: TGTGCCCGGGACGGGAAGAACACTGAAGCTTTCTTT.

The rearrangement uses TRBV4-2 and TRBJ2-3; 9 nucleotides agree with TRBD2. Germline V gene data show CDR1 as LGHNA and CDR2 as YNFKEQ. CDR3 length: 18 amino acids. The J segment lost 4 bases and the V segment lost 2 bases, leaving 13 bases of the junction unmatched. CDR3: CASSQRPPAGGLPDTQYF. The CDR3, as DNA: TGTGCCAGCAGCCAAAGGCCCCCAGCGGGAGGACTACCAGATACGCAGTATTTT.

The chain links TRBV19 to TRBJ1-1, with D hard to call. CDR3 length: 14 residues. Per the germline V gene, CDR1 is LNHDA and CDR2 is SQIVND (reference sequence). Between the trimmed V and J ends, which lost 3 bases and 0 bases, there was a span of 8 bases. The CDR3 loop is CASSMGLLNTEAFF. CDR3 nucleotides: TGTGCCAGTAGTATGGGTCTCCTGAACACTGAAGCTTTCTTT.

This chain uses TRBV25-1 with TRBJ2-7; TRBD1 might be the D (6 bases). The length of the CDR3 is 13 residues. Germline V gene sequence: CDR1 MGHDK, CDR2 SYGVNS. The V end lost 0 bases, the J end lost 5 bases, and 8 bases lay between the germline ends. The CDR3 loop reads CASSEYGGNEQYF. Written as DNA, the CDR3 is TGTGCCAGCAGTGAATATGGGGGCAACGAGCAGTACTTC.

The chain is built from TRBV24-1 and TRBJ2-2; TRBD2 agrees at 14 bases. V lost 4 bases, J lost 7 bases, and 7 bases stayed unmatched. This CDR3 region has 17 residues. Germline assignment: CDR1 KGHDR and CDR2 SFDVKD. CDR3 in amino acids: CATSDPTSGRAVGELFF. CDR3 in DNA: TGTGCCACCAGTGACCCGACTAGCGGGAGGGCCGTCGGGGAGCTGTTTTTT.

The chain uses TRBV3-1 (or the pseudogene TRBV3-2) and TRBJ2-1; D not certain. This CDR3 comprises 12 residues. V was pared by 5 bases and J by 9 bases, with 11 bases between. Germline V gives CDR1 LGHDT, CDR2 YNNKEL (reference sequence). The CDR3 DNA reads as TGTGCCAGCAGCTTACTACGCGGTGAGCAGTTCTTC. Protein product: CASSLLRGEQFF.

The chain links TRBV2 to TRBJ2-1; D is unclear. This CDR3 region has 13 residues. Germline loops: CDR1 SNHLY, CDR2 FYNNEI. V lost 2 bases and J lost 5, with 7 bases in between. The CDR3 region has the DNA TGTGCCAGCAGTGAATTGGTGAACAATGAGCAGTTCTTC. The encoded protein is CASSELVNNEQFF.

The rearrangement links TRBV5-1 to TRBJ2-3, with D perhaps TRBD2 (6 bases). Trimming cost V 0 bases and J 3 bases, with 11 bases left between them. The CDR3 contains 15 residues. Germline V gene sequence: CDR1 SGHRS, CDR2 YFSETQ. CDR3 residues: CASSLGAGWTDTQYF. The CDR3 DNA reads as TGCGCCAGCAGCTTGGGGGCGGGATGGACAGATACGCAGTATTTT.

The chain couples TRBV19 to TRBJ1-5; 9 bases fit TRBD1. This CDR3 contains 14 residues. Trimming removed 6 bases from V and 1 base from J; junction bases left unmatched: 1. From germline, CDR1 is LNHDA and CDR2 SQIVND (reference sequence). CDR3 residues: CASRTGGSNQPQHF. CDR3 bases: TGTGCCAGTAGGACAGGGGGAAGCAATCAGCCCCAGCATTTT.

The gene calls are TRBV28 and TRBJ2-1; 10 bases map to TRBD1. Losses at the gene ends were 6 bases for V and 4 bases for J; bases not matched to a gene: 3. In germline, CDR1 is MDHEN, CDR2 SYDVKM. The length of the CDR3 is 14 residues. In nucleotides, the CDR3 is TGTGCCAGCAGGAGGACAGGGGGGTACAATGAGCAGTTCTTC. Amino acid sequence: CASRRTGGYNEQFF.

This clone has only one observation. The chain uses TRBV2 and TRBJ1-5; D may be TRBD1 (6 bases). The CDR3 runs 15 residues. The germline gives CDR1 SNHLY, CDR2 FYNNEI. V dropped 1 base and J dropped 2 bases, with 9 bases sitting between them. CDR3 region: CASSEGQVGNQPQHF. The CDR3 coding sequence is TGTGCCAGCAGTGAAGGACAGGTTGGCAATCAGCCCCAGCATTTT.

This clone has a handful of counts. The chain links TRBV30 to TRBJ1-5; D is ambiguous. CDR1 and CDR2 (germline): GTSNPN, SVGIG (reference sequence). The CDR3 extends over 13 amino acids. Trimming left V 1 base short and J 5 bases short, with 9 bases between. In DNA, the CDR3 is TGTGCCTGGAGTGCAACTGGCGATCAGCCCCAGCATTTT. Translating it yields CAWSATGDQPQHF. Full variable domain (missing parts from reference TRBV30 and TRBJ1-5): SQTIHQWPATLVQPVGSPLSLECTVEGTSNPNLYWYRQAAGRGLQLLFYSVGIGQISSEVPQNLSASRPQDRQFILSSKKLLLSDSGFYLCAWSATGDQPQHFGDGTRLSIL.

The rearrangement uses TRBV2 and TRBJ1-6; weak D call: TRBD1 (6 bases). The CDR3 is made up of 14 amino acids. Trimming removed 4 bases at V and 6 bases at J, with 10 bases between. The germline V gene has CDR1 SNHLY and CDR2 FYNNEI. The CDR3 is CASSADRTNSPLHF. The CDR3 coding sequence is TGTGCCAGCAGTGCAGACAGGACTAATTCACCCCTCCACTTT. The variable domain in full, with the rest retrieved from reference TRBV2 and TRBJ1-6, is EPEVTQTPSHQVTQMGQEVILRCVPISNHLYFYWYRQILGQKVEFLVSFYNNEISEKSEIFDDQFSVERPDGSNFTLKIRSTKLEDSAMYFCASSADRTNSPLHFGNGTRLTVT.

The V gene is TRBV6-6, the J gene TRBJ1-2; weak D call: TRBD1 (6 bases). V lost 5 bases to trimming and J lost 3 bases, with 25 bases between them. The CDR3 sequence is 18 residues long. Germline loops: CDR1 MNHNY, CDR2 SVGAGI (reference sequence). The CDR3 spells CASSPRGRRATGDYGYTF. Here the CDR3 DNA reads TGTGCCAGCAGTCCAAGGGGGAGGCGGGCCACCGGGGACTATGGCTACACCTTC.

The chain employs TRBV29-1 and TRBJ2-1; the D gene is possibly TRBD2 (6 bases). The CDR3 consists of 13 residues. The V end was cut by 5 bases, the J end by 4 bases, with 12 bases between. Germline V gives CDR1 SQVTM, CDR2 ANQGSEA. The CDR3: CSVRLGPYNEQFF. The CDR3 DNA is TGCAGCGTTCGACTAGGACCTTACAATGAGCAGTTCTTC.

The chain is built from TRBV28 and TRBJ1-2; D might be TRBD1 (6 bases). CDR1 and CDR2 (germline): MDHEN, SYDVKM. The V and J ends lost 10 bases and 1 base respectively, with 13 bases between them. The CDR3 sequence is 13 residues long. For the CDR3, the DNA is TGTGCCACCACGGACAGCTTTAACTATGGCTACACCTTC. Protein: CATTDSFNYGYTF.

The CDR3 protein is CASSLVGRKSSYNEQFF. The CDR3 nucleotides read TGTGCCAGCAGCTTAGTAGGCAGGAAGAGCTCCTACAATGAGCAGTTCTTC. The chain carries TRBV7-8 and TRBJ2-1; D not resolved. V lost 1 base, J lost 0 bases, and 13 bases lay in between. This CDR3 region has 17 residues. Germline values: CDR1 SGHVS, CDR2 FQNEAQ.

The chain employs TRBV24-1 and TRBJ1-2; the match to TRBD1 covers 8 bases. Germline V gene sequence: CDR1 KGHDR, CDR2 SFDVKD. The CDR3 loop spans 16 amino acids. With V trimmed by 2 bases and J by 0 bases, 4 bases remained unmatched. The CDR3 coding sequence is TGTGCCACCAGTGATTCCGCCAGGGGGCCTAACTATGGCTACACCTTC. This translates into CATSDSARGPNYGYTF.

This clone appeared once. The chain is built from TRBV24-1 and TRBJ2-7, with D possibly being TRBD1 (5 bases). Trimming cost V 4 bases and J 4 bases, with 13 bases left between them. Germline V gene sequence: CDR1 KGHDR, CDR2 SFDVKD. The CDR3 contains 14 residues. CDR3 in amino acids: CATSDRTSPYEQYF. The CDR3 region has the DNA TGTGCCACCAGTGACCGGACATCGCCTTACGAGCAGTACTTC.

The chain recombines TRBV5-8 with TRBJ2-1; D may be TRBD1 (6 bases). Trimming cost V 5 bases and J 6 bases, with 15 bases left between them. Germline V gene sequence: CDR1 SGHTS, CDR2 YDEGEE. The CDR3 has 14 amino acids. The DNA of the CDR3 is TGTGCCAGCAGATTCAGGGGATCGAGCAATGAGCAGTTCTTC. Its protein product is CASRFRGSSNEQFF. The full variable domain, with the rest looked up from reference TRBV5-8 and TRBJ2-1, is EAGVTQSPTHLIKTRGQQATLRCSPISGHTSVYWYQQALGLGLQFLLWYDEGEERNRGNFPPRFSGRQFPNYSSELNVNALELEDSALYLCASRFRGSSNEQFFGPGTRLTVL.